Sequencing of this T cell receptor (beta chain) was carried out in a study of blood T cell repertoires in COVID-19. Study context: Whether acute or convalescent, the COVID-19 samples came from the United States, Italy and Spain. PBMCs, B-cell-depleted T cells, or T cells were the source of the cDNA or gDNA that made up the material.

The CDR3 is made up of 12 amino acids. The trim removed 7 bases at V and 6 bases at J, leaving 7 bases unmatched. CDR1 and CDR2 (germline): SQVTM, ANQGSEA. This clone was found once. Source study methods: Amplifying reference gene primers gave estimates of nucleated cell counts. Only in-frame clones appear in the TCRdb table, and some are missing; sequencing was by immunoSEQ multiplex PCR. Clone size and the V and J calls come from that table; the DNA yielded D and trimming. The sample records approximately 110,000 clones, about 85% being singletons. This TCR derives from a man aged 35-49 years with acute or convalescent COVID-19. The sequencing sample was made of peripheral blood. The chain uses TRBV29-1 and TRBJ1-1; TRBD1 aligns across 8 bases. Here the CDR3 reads CSGSGGRAEAFF. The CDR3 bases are TGCAGCGGCTCAGGGGGCCGCGCTGAAGCTTTCTTT.